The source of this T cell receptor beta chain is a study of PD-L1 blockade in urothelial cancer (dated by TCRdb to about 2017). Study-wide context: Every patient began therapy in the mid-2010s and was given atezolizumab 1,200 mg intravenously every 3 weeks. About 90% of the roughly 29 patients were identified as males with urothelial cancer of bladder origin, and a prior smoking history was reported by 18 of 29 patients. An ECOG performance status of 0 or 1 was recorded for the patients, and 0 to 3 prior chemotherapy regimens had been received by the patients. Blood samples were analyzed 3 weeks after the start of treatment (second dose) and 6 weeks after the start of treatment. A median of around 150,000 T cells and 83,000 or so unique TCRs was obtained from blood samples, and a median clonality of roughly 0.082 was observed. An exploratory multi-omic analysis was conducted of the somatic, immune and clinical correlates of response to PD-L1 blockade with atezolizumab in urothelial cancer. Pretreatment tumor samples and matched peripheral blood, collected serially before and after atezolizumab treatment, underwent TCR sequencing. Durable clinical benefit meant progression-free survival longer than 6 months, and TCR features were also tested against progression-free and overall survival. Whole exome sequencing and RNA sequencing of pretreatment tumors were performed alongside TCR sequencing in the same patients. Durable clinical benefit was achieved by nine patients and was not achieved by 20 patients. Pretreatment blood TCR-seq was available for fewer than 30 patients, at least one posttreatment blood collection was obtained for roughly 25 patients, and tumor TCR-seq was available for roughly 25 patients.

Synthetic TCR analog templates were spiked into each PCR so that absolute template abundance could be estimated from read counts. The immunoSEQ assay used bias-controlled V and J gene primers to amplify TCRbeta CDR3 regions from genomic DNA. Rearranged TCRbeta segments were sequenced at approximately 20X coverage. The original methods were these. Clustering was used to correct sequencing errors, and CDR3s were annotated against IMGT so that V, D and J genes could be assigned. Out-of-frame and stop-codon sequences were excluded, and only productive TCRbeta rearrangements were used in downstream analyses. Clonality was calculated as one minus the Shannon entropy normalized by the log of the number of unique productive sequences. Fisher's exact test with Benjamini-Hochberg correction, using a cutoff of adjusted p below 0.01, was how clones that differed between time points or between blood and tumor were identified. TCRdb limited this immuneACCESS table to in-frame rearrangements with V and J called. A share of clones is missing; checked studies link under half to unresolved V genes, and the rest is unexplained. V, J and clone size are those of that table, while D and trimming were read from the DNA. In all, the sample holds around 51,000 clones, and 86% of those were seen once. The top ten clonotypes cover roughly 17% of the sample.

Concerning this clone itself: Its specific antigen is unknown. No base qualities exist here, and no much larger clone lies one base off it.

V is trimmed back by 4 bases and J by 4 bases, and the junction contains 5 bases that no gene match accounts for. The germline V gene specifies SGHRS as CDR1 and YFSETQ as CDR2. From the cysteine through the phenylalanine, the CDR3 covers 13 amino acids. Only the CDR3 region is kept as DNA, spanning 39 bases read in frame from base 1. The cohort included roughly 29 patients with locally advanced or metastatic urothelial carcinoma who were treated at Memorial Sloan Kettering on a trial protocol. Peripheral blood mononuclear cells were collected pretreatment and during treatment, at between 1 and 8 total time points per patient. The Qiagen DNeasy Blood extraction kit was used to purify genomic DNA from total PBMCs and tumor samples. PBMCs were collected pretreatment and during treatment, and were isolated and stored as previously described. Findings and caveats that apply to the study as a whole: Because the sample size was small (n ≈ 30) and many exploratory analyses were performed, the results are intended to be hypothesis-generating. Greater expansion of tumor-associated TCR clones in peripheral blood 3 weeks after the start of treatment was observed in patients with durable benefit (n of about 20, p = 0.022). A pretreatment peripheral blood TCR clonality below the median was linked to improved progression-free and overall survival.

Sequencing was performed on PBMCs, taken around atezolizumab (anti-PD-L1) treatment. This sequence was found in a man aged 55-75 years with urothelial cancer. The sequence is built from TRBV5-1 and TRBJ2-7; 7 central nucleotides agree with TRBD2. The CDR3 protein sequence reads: CASSPGTKYEQYF. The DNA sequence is TGCGCCAGCAGCCCAGGGACTAAATACGAGCAGTACTTC.